These 30 T cell receptor beta chains came from one sample sequenced in a study of STAT5B mutations in CD4+ large granular lymphocyte leukemia. Clones were read by immunoSEQ multiplex PCR, and TCRdb kept only the in-frame ones, dropping some. The sample lists some 34,000 clones; more than 65% were seen once. Sequenced input: CD4+ T cells from blood buffy coats. These receptors were collected from a human donor in good health.

On this clone itself: This CDR3 is also generated by other DNA sequences in the sample. The chain uses TRBV18 and TRBJ2-5; D is unresolved. In germline, CDR1 is KGHSH, CDR2 LQKENI. The CDR3 extends over 12 amino acids. The germline V and J ends were trimmed by 2 bases and 5 bases, with 6 bases remaining between them. CDR3 nucleotide sequence: TGTGCCAGCTCACCATCGGACGAGACCCAGTACTTC. Protein: CASSPSDETQYF.

The rearrangement links TRBV2 to TRBJ1-2, with unresolved D. Germline V lookup: CDR1 SNHLY, CDR2 FYNNEI. V lost 4 bases and J lost 7, with 19 bases in between. This CDR3 is 15 amino acids long. The DNA of the CDR3 is TGTGCCAGCAGTGGTTTCAGGCAGACTCCTCTTGGCTACACCTTC. Translated, it gives CASSGFRQTPLGYTF.

In DNA, the CDR3 is TGTGCCAGCTCACCACCGTTAGGGGTCCCCCTGAACACTGAAGCTTTCTTT. Its protein product is CASSPPLGVPLNTEAFF. The chain couples TRBV18 to TRBJ1-1, with D possibly TRBD1 on 5 matching bases. CDR3 length equals 17 residues. Trimming took 0 bases from V and 0 from J, leaving 14 bases between them. CDR1 is KGHSH and CDR2 is LQKENI in the germline V gene.

The chain couples TRBV27 to TRBJ1-6; TRBD1 matches 7 bases. CDR1 and CDR2 from the germline V gene are MNHEY and SMNVEV (reference sequence). J was trimmed by 13 bases and V by 2 bases; bases with no gene match: 8. The length of the CDR3 is 14 residues. The CDR3 loop reads CASSLLAGGYPLHF. The CDR3 DNA sequence: TGTGCCAGCAGTTTACTTGCAGGGGGTTATCCCCTCCACTTT.

This chain's CDR3 is CASSQLWTGYFPTF. The CDR3 DNA follows: TGTGCCAGCAGCCAACTCTGGACAGGGTATTTTCCCACCTTC. J is TRBJ1-2 and V is TRBV14; TRBD1 matches at 8 bases. CDR3 length equals 14 residues. The trim removed 2 bases at V and 13 bases at J, leaving 12 bases unmatched. Germline CDR1 is SGHDN and CDR2 is FVKESK.

There are a few counts of this clone. V usage is TRBV5-6 and J usage is TRBJ1-1; D remains ambiguous. Per the germline V gene, CDR1 is SGHDT and CDR2 is YYEEEE. The CDR3 covers 13 residues. With 6 bases removed from V and 0 bases from J, the gap between germline ends came to 9 bases. CDR3 DNA sequence: TGTGCCAGCAACCGATTTATGAACACTGAAGCTTTCTTT. Translation: CASNRFMNTEAFF. The full variable domain, rest sourced from reference TRBV5-6 and TRBJ1-1, is DAGVTQSPTHLIKTRGQQVTLRCSPKSGHDTVSWYQQALGQGPQFIFQYYEEEERQRGNFPDRFSGHQFPNYSSELNVNALLLGDSALYLCASNRFMNTEAFFGQGTRLTVV.

The J gene is TRBJ2-4, the V gene TRBV7-9; a possible D gene is TRBD1 (5 bases). Looked up from germline, CDR1 is SEHNR and CDR2 is FQNEAQ (reference sequence). V lost 4 bases, J lost 5 bases, and 9 bases lay in between. The CDR3 spans 13 residues. CDR3: CASSSVQENIQYF. Written as DNA, the CDR3 is TGTGCCAGCAGCTCCGTACAGGAAAACATTCAGTACTTC.

This rearrangement joins TRBV6-1 to TRBJ2-7; D perhaps matches TRBD1 (6 bases). This CDR3 region has 15 residues. Germline values: CDR1 MNHNS, CDR2 SASEGT. Between the trimmed V and J ends, which lost 5 bases and 5 bases, there was a span of 19 bases. This CDR3 is CASSPHSQDSDEQYF. CDR3 DNA: TGTGCCAGCAGTCCACATTCCCAGGACAGCGACGAGCAGTACTTC.

This chain joins TRBV4-2 and TRBJ1-2, with D tentatively TRBD1 (6 bases). Germline CDR1 LGHNA, CDR2 YNFKEQ. Trimming pared 0 bases from V and 3 bases from J, leaving 11 bases between. The CDR3 runs 15 residues. CDR3 loop: CASSQEQGGDYGYTF. The CDR3 DNA reads TGTGCCAGCAGCCAAGAACAGGGAGGCGACTATGGCTACACCTTC.

The V call is TRBV9, the J call TRBJ2-7; tentatively, D is TRBD2 (6 bases). The CDR3 is made up of 14 amino acids. Germline values: CDR1 SGDLS, CDR2 YYNGEE. With 7 bases removed from V and 1 base from J, the gap between germline ends came to 15 bases. The CDR3 spells CASGGGSGSYEQYF. CDR3 bases: TGTGCCAGCGGGGGAGGTAGCGGATCCTACGAGCAGTACTTC.

This clone was observed a handful of times. The chain links TRBV7-9 to TRBJ1-1; D ambiguous. Looked up from germline, CDR1 is SEHNR and CDR2 is FQNEAQ (reference sequence). V shed 1 base and J shed 11 bases, with 23 bases lying between them. The CDR3 runs 16 residues. The CDR3 loop is CASSLVLGRVYPKAFF. DNA for the CDR3: TGTGCCAGCAGCTTAGTACTGGGAAGGGTTTACCCGAAGGCTTTCTTT.

This CDR3 is CASSQERGGGSINNEQFF. CDR3 in DNA: TGCGCCAGCAGCCAAGAAAGGGGAGGCGGGAGCATAAACAATGAGCAGTTCTTC. The V gene is TRBV4-1, the J gene TRBJ2-1; 7 bases fit TRBD2. CDR1 is MGHRA, CDR2 YSYEKL, per germline. The CDR3 is 18 amino acids. V shed 0 bases and J 5 bases; nucleotides not matched to a gene: 13.

This clone was picked up one time. The chain recombines TRBV9 with TRBJ1-5, with D hard to call. Germline V gene lookup returns CDR1 SGDLS and CDR2 YYNGEE. The V end lost 0 bases, the J end lost 7 bases, and 14 bases lay between the germline ends. CDR3 length equals 15 residues. The CDR3 here is CASSVAGEKGQPQHF. CDR3 sequence (DNA): TGTGCCAGCAGCGTAGCTGGGGAGAAAGGGCAGCCCCAGCATTTT.

The chain uses TRBV5-4 and TRBJ2-1, with D tentatively TRBD1 (6 bases). This CDR3 contains 15 residues. Deletions cut 6 bases from V and 7 bases from J, with 20 bases between. Germline loops: CDR1 SGHNT, CDR2 YYREEE (reference sequence). Here the CDR3 reads CASKTYRESGNEQFF. Here the CDR3 DNA reads TGTGCCAGCAAAACTTACAGGGAATCGGGGAATGAGCAGTTCTTC.

The V and J genes are TRBV7-6 and TRBJ2-5, with 13 bases identical to TRBD2. The junction had 7 bases not matched to a gene; V was cut back by 5 bases and J by 4 bases. This CDR3 has 16 amino acids. Germline lookup yields CDR1 SGHVS and CDR2 FNYEAQ. The CDR3 nucleotides read TGTGCCAGCAGCCTGGGACTAGCGGGGACTTCAGAGACCCAGTACTTC. Protein product: CASSLGLAGTSETQYF.

Only a few counts were recorded for this clone. The CDR3 here is CASSPGLENEQFF. CDR3 coding DNA: TGTGCCAGCTCACCGGGACTAGAAAATGAGCAGTTCTTC. The chain has TRBV18 and TRBJ2-1; the match to TRBD2 covers 8 bases. The CDR3 loop spans 13 amino acids. Germline V lookup: CDR1 KGHSH, CDR2 LQKENI. V gave up 3 bases and J gave up 7 bases; unmatched junction bases: 2.

The CDR3 reads CASSSRGTQYF. The CDR3 coding sequence is TGTGCCAGCAGCTCCCGGGGGACCCAGTACTTC. This chain joins TRBV7-6 and TRBJ2-5; D possibly corresponds to TRBD2 (5 bases). Trimming took 4 bases from V and 7 from J, leaving 7 bases between them. CDR1 SGHVS and CDR2 FNYEAQ come from the germline V gene. This CDR3 spans 11 amino acids.

The chain recombines TRBV5-1 with TRBJ1-4, with 9 bases fitting TRBD1. Germline loops: CDR1 SGHRS, CDR2 YFSETQ. The V gene end was trimmed by 0 bases and the J gene end by 11 bases; junction bases not matched to a gene: 5. The CDR3 sequence is 14 residues long. The CDR3 reads CASSLAQGAGKLFF. In nucleotides, the CDR3 is TGCGCCAGCAGCTTGGCACAGGGGGCGGGTAAACTGTTTTTT.

The chain has TRBV6-5 and TRBJ1-1, with D maybe TRBD1 (6 bases). The CDR3 runs to 15 residues. The V and J ends lost 2 bases and 6 bases respectively, with 16 bases between them. CDR1 is MNHEY and CDR2 is SVGAGI in the germline V gene. The CDR3 region has the DNA TGTGCCAGCAGTTACAGGGGGGGGAGGGGACCTGAAGCTTTCTTT. Its translation: CASSYRGGRGPEAFF.

CDR3 loop: CASSLYFKTSLAKNIQYF. CDR3 sequence (DNA): TGTGCCAGCAGCTTATACTTTAAGACATCTCTTGCCAAAAACATTCAGTACTTC. The rearrangement joins TRBV7-2 to TRBJ2-4; D gene unclear. V gave up 2 bases and J gave up 1 base, with 18 bases separating them. Germline assignment: CDR1 SGHTA and CDR2 FQGNSA. This CDR3 comprises 18 residues.

The chain joins TRBV27 to TRBJ2-6; 7 positions match TRBD1. The germline V gene encodes CDR1 MNHEY and CDR2 SMNVEV (reference sequence). The CDR3 loop spans 16 amino acids. Losses at the gene ends were 7 bases for V and 1 base for J; bases not matched to a gene: 7. The CDR3 sequence: CASTRDSFSGANVLTF. The DNA of the CDR3 is TGTGCCAGCACCCGGGACAGCTTTTCTGGGGCCAACGTCCTGACTTTC.

The rearrangement joins TRBV19 to TRBJ1-5; TRBD1 aligns across 11 bases. J lost 7 bases, V lost 5 bases, and 7 bases had no gene match. CDR1 is LNHDA, CDR2 SQIVND, per germline (reference sequence). The CDR3 spans 15 residues. The CDR3 DNA is TGTGCCAGTAGTCCTCGGGACAGGGGGATGCAGCCCCAGCATTTT. It encodes CASSPRDRGMQPQHF.

The V call is TRBV5-1, the J call TRBJ1-1; D not certain. The V gene's germline CDR1 is SGHRS and CDR2 YFSETQ. V shed 0 bases and J shed 3 bases, with 12 bases lying between them. This CDR3 is built from 15 residues. The CDR3 protein is CASSLAPGFDTEAFF. DNA of the CDR3: TGCGCCAGCAGCTTGGCTCCGGGGTTTGACACTGAAGCTTTCTTT.

The chain couples TRBV5-5 to TRBJ2-1; a possible D gene is TRBD1 (5 bases). The CDR3 covers 15 residues. Trimming cost V 0 bases and J 2 bases, with 9 bases left between them. CDR1 is SGHKS, CDR2 YYEKEE, per germline (reference sequence). As DNA, the CDR3 is TGTGCCAGCAGCTTGGATCAGGGCGCCTACAATGAGCAGTTCTTC. It specifies CASSLDQGAYNEQFF.

This clone appeared a few times. V usage is TRBV27 and J usage is TRBJ1-5, with D hard to call. V was cut by 2 bases and J by 3 bases, with 11 bases left in between. The CDR3 consists of 15 residues. Germline loops: CDR1 MNHEY, CDR2 SMNVEV (reference sequence). The CDR3 DNA sequence: TGTGCCAGCAGTTTAAGGGCTCTGACCAATCAGCCCCAGCATTTT. It is translated as CASSLRALTNQPQHF.

V and J are TRBV7-2 and TRBJ1-2; no firm D call. This CDR3 has 17 residues. Trimming shortened V by 3 bases and J by 1 base, and 18 bases separated the two germline ends. Germline CDR1 reads SGHTA; CDR2 reads FQGNSA. This CDR3 is CASSFYIEDLLNYGYTF. CDR3 coding DNA: TGTGCCAGCAGCTTTTACATTGAAGACCTCCTTAACTATGGCTACACCTTC.

This clone was observed a handful of times. The rearrangement uses TRBV10-3 and TRBJ1-5; D is unclear. Trimming left V 6 bases short and J 3 bases short, with 15 bases between. CDR1 and CDR2 from the germline V gene are ENHRY and SYGVKD. The CDR3 length is 15 residues. The CDR3 bases are TGTGCCATCAGCCAACCGGGCCGAGACAATCAGCCCCAGCATTTT. Translation gives CAISQPGRDNQPQHF.

This clone has a handful of counts. The genes are TRBV7-2 and TRBJ1-1; D is unresolved. This CDR3 spans 13 amino acids. Deletions cut 5 bases from V and 2 bases from J, with 9 bases between. Germline loops: CDR1 SGHTA, CDR2 FQGNSA. As DNA, the CDR3 is TGTGCCAGCAGCCTCCTAGTAAACACTGAAGCTTTCTTT. This encodes CASSLLVNTEAFF.

The chain employs TRBV6-6 and TRBJ1-6, with TRBD1 matching 9 bases. Trimming removed 5 bases from V and 7 bases from J; junction bases left unmatched: 6. Germline V gene data show CDR1 as MNHNY and CDR2 as SVGAGI (reference sequence). This CDR3 is built from 15 residues. In nucleotides, the CDR3 is TGTGCCAGCAGTCGACAGACAGGGGGAAATTCACCCCTCCACTTT. Translating it yields CASSRQTGGNSPLHF.

The rearrangement links TRBV6-1 to TRBJ2-7, with 11 bases that match TRBD2. CDR1 is MNHNS, CDR2 SASEGT, per germline. The V and J ends lost 10 bases and 5 bases, in that order; junction bases with no gene match: 7. CDR3 length: 13 residues. For the CDR3, the DNA is TGTGCCACCGCGACTAGCGGGATCGACGAGCAGTACTTC. It codes for CATATSGIDEQYF.